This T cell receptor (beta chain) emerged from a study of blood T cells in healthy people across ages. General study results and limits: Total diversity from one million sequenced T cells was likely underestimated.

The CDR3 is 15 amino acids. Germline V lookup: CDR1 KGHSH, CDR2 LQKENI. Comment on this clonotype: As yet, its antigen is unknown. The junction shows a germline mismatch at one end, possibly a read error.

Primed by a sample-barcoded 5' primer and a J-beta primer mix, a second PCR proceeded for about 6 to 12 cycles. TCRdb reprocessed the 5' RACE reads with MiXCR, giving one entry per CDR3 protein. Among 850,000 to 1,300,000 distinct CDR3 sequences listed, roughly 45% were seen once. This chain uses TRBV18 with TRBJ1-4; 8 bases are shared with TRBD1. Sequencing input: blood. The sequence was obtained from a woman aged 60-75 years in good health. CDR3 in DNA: TGTACCAGCTCACCACCGGACAGGGCAGAAGAAAAACTGTTTTTT. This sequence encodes CTSSPPDRAEEKLFF.